This TCR beta chain was identified during a study of blood T cells in healthy people across ages. Whole-study results and caveats: Whereas aged donors had fewer naive CD4+ cells, long-lived donors had more of them and higher diversity.

This CDR3 has 11 residues. The germline CDR1 and CDR2 sequences are SQVTM and ANQGSEA. This clonotype has more than one count but fewer than ten. Its antigen remains unknown. A second PCR, run for roughly 6 to 11 cycles, used a sample-barcoded 5' primer plus a J-beta primer mix. One entry per CDR3 protein results from TCRdb running MiXCR on the 5' RACE reads. The sample lists more than 650,000 distinct CDR3 sequences, over 20% occurring once. The sample was blood. This sequence originates from an older man in good health. The rearrangement links TRBV29-1 to TRBJ2-1, with D uncertain. This CDR3 reads CRADLTYEQFF. Here the CDR3 DNA reads TGCAGGGCTGACTTGACATATGAGCAGTTCTTC.